This TCR beta chain was found in a study of T cell clonality in common variable immunodeficiency. Overall study results and limits: Common variable immunodeficiency TCR beta sequences reportedly had fewer deletions and N-nucleotide insertions.

Trimming at V came to 6 bases and at J to 7 bases, leaving 10 bases not matched to a gene. CDR1 and CDR2 from the germline V gene are KGHSH and LQKENI. This CDR3 is 15 amino acids long. The table lists this clone with many counts. Its antigen remains unidentified. The read terminates 3 residues before the CDR3 end, so the remaining end is supplied by the germline J gene. Profiled with immunoSEQ multiplex PCR; TCRdb holds only in-frame clones, not every one. The sample contains about 30,000 clones, none of them singletons. The sequenced sample was peripheral blood mononuclear cells. This sequence originates from a human donor with common variable immunodeficiency. The rearrangement uses TRBV18 and TRBJ1-4; 8 nucleotides line up with TRBD1. The CDR3 here is CASSPGGQGIEKLFF. The sequenced CDR3 bases are TGTGCCAGCTCGCCGGGAGGACAGGGTATTGAAAAA.